Listed below are T cell receptor beta chains from one sample, sequenced in a study of cytomegalovirus exposure and HLA in healthy donors. The method was immunoSEQ multiplex PCR; TCRdb's version includes in-frame clones alone and lacks a portion of them. This sample has around 180,000 clones; approximately 86% occur once, and the top ten carry approximately 1.5%. The sequenced sample consisted of PBMCs. These receptor sequences come from a woman aged 18-29 years in good health and CMV-seronegative. Both conserved end residues are part of each CDR3. The D gene is left open where the match is weak. For some rows the clone size is stated as once, few or many, or as a class when expanded; others skip it.

V	J	size	D	DNA	CDR3
TRBV25-1	TRBJ1-3	once	TRBD1	TGTGCCAGCAGTGCCCCCGGGACAGCTGGAAACACCATATATTTT	CASSAPGTAGNTIYF
TRBV5-1	TRBJ1-1	-	-	TGCGCCAGCAGCTTGGACGATATGGCCACTGAAGCTTTCTTT	CASSLDDMATEAFF
TRBV7-2	TRBJ1-1	-	-	TGTGCCAGCAGCAGGGACTCGAACACTGAAGCTTTCTTT	CASSRDSNTEAFF
TRBV5-1	TRBJ2-7	-	TRBD1	TGCGCCAGCAGCTTGAATGGACAGGGTATAGACGAGCAGTACTTC	CASSLNGQGIDEQYF
TRBV7-3	TRBJ2-1	-	TRBD2	TGTGCCAGCAGCAAAGACGGCGGGAGGTACAATGAGCAGTTCTTC	CASSKDGGRYNEQFF
TRBV5-1	TRBJ2-3	-	TRBD1	TGCGCCAGCAGCTTGGGACAGGGGGCGCCTCCGGATACGCAGTATTTT	CASSLGQGAPPDTQYF
TRBV30	TRBJ1-6	-	TRBD1	TGTGCCTGGGGGTCCGGACAGGGGATTTCACCCCTCCACTTT	CAWGSGQGISPLHF
TRBV29-1	TRBJ1-1	-	-	TGCAGCGTTGAAGATTGGGGCGAGCACCCGAACACTGAAGCTTTCTTT	CSVEDWGEHPNTEAFF
TRBV7-2	TRBJ1-5	-	-	TGTGCCAGCAGCACAAGAGGGCGACCCCAGCATTTT	CASSTRGRPQHF
TRBV6-1	TRBJ2-3	-	TRBD2	TGTGCCAGCAGTGAACGGTCGCGCGGGAGGGCGCCAGATACGCAGTATTTT	CASSERSRGRAPDTQYF
TRBV19	TRBJ1-2	-	-	TGTGCCAGTAGTCCCCCGGGGGGGCCAACTAACTATGGCTACACCTTC	CASSPPGGPTNYGYTF
TRBV27	TRBJ2-3	-	TRBD2	TGTGCCAGCAGTTCGGGACTAGCGGGAAGAGATACGCAGTATTTT	CASSSGLAGRDTQYF
TRBV18	TRBJ1-2	-	-	TGTGCCAGCTCACCTGCGGAGAACCTATCCCCCCACTATGGCTACACCTTC	CASSPAENLSPHYGYTF
TRBV28	TRBJ1-2	-	TRBD1	TGTGCCAGCAGTTCCCCTGGGCAGGGGGAAGGCTACACCTTC	CASSSPGQGEGYTF
TRBV19	TRBJ2-1	-	TRBD2	TGTGCCACCTCATTAGCGGGAGGCAACAATGAGCAGTTCTTC	CATSLAGGNNEQFF
TRBV25-1	TRBJ2-2	-	-	TGTGCCAGCAGTGACTCTTGGGAGACCGGGGAGCTGTTTTTT	CASSDSWETGELFF
TRBV6-1	TRBJ1-5	-	-	TGTGCCAGCAGTGATCTCGGTAGCAATCAGCCCCAGCATTTT	CASSDLGSNQPQHF
TRBV7-9	TRBJ1-1	-	TRBD1	TGTGCCAGCAGCTTAGGGGGACAGGGCACTGAAGCTTTCTTT	CASSLGGQGTEAFF
TRBV6-6	TRBJ2-5	-	-	TGTGCCAGCAGTTACTTGGGAGGTCAAGAGACCCAGTACTTC	CASSYLGGQETQYF
TRBV19	TRBJ2-5	-	-	TGTGCCAGTAGTACGTACAGGGAAGGGTGGCAAGAGACCCAGTACTTC	CASSTYREGWQETQYF
TRBV6-5	TRBJ1-1	-	-	TGTGCCAGCACCTTCGACGACAAGGTCCGGGCTTTCTTT	CASTFDDKVRAFF
TRBV11-2	TRBJ2-7	-	-	TGTGCCAGCAGCTTAGATCCACGGGAACTATACTACGAGCAGTACTTC	CASSLDPRELYYEQYF
TRBV6-1	TRBJ1-6	once	-	TGTGCCAGCAGTGACACCGGCAGAAGGAGCTCCTATAATTCACCCCTCCACTTT	CASSDTGRRSSYNSPLHF
TRBV27	TRBJ1-2	-	TRBD1	TGTGCCAGCAGTCGAGGACAGGGGCCCACGCGGAACTATGGCTACACCTTC	CASSRGQGPTRNYGYTF
TRBV18	TRBJ2-7	-	TRBD2	TGTGCCAGCTCACCTACGGGAGGCTCCTACGAGCAGTACTTC	CASSPTGGSYEQYF
TRBV5-8	TRBJ1-5	-	-	TGTGCCAGCAGCTTGGGGGACATCAATCAGCCCCAGCATTTT	CASSLGDINQPQHF
TRBV27	TRBJ2-7	-	TRBD2	TGTGCCAGCAGTCCCAGGGAGGGGTTCTACGAGCAGTACTTC	CASSPREGFYEQYF
TRBV9	TRBJ2-1	-	TRBD2	TGTGCCAGCAGCGTAGGGAGGGGAGGGGAGCAGTTCTTC	CASSVGRGGEQFF
TRBV5-1	TRBJ2-1	few	TRBD2	TGCGCCAGCAGCTCACAGGGGACTAGCGGGCCTCACAGCTCCTACAATGAGCAGTTCTTC	CASSSQGTSGPHSSYNEQFF
TRBV30	TRBJ2-1	-	-	TGTGCCTGGAGTGTGGGCCAGCTCAATGAGCAGTTCTTC	CAWSVGQLNEQFF
TRBV4-1	TRBJ2-1	-	TRBD2	TGCGCCAGCAGCCCCTCCACGGCTAGCGGGGGTTATAACAATGAGCAGTTCTTC	CASSPSTASGGYNNEQFF
TRBV4-1	TRBJ1-2	-	-	TGCGCCAGCAGCCAATATCTTAAGACGACGTCGACAGTTAACTATGGCTACACCTTC	CASSQYLKTTSTVNYGYTF
TRBV28	TRBJ1-2	-	-	TGTGCCAGCAGTTCCCCGTCAGGGGCCCTGGGAGAGGGCTACACCTTC	CASSSPSGALGEGYTF
TRBV7-2	TRBJ2-7	-	TRBD2	TGTGCCAGCAGCTTAGATTGGGGGGGGGACGAGCAGTACTTC	CASSLDWGGDEQYF
TRBV5-8	TRBJ1-1	-	-	TGTGCCAGCATCCTGACAGTTGAAGCTTTCTTT	CASILTVEAFF
TRBV5-4	TRBJ2-5	-	TRBD2	TGTGCCAGCAGCTTGACGGGAGGCTCCACCCAGTACTTC	CASSLTGGSTQYF
TRBV5-5	TRBJ2-1	-	-	TGTGCCAGCAGCAAGACAGCCCCCTTCTACAATGAGCAGTTCTTC	CASSKTAPFYNEQFF
TRBV5-6	TRBJ2-5	-	TRBD2	TGTGCCAGCAGCCCCGGGGGGTGGCAAGAGACCCAGTACTTC	CASSPGGWQETQYF
TRBV4-2	TRBJ1-2	-	-	TGTGCCAGCAGCGGCGGGGCAGCCACTTTTAACTATGGCTACACCTTC	CASSGGAATFNYGYTF
TRBV7-2	TRBJ2-7	-	TRBD1	TGTGCCAGCAGCTTACGCGGGACAGGGGGCTACGAGCAGTACTTC	CASSLRGTGGYEQYF
TRBV7-6	TRBJ2-7	-	TRBD1	TGTGCCAGCAGCTTAGAGGACAGGGGCTACGAGCAGTACTTC	CASSLEDRGYEQYF
TRBV11-2	TRBJ1-1	-	-	TGTGCCAGCAGCTTCTCGGGGGACACTGAAGCTTTCTTT	CASSFSGDTEAFF
TRBV7-9	TRBJ2-5	once	TRBD2	TGTGCCAGCAGCGCGGGACTAGCGGAGACCCAGTACTTC	CASSAGLAETQYF
TRBV21-1	TRBJ1-2	once	-	TGTGCCAGCAGCCTAAAATCGGCCCCAGGGGCCCAAGGACCGGATGGCTACACCTTC	CASSLKSAPGAQGPDGYTF
TRBV19	TRBJ1-2	-	-	TGTGCCAGTCTTATAGGTCAGGGGATCGGCGGCTACACCTTC	CASLIGQGIGGYTF
TRBV6-4	TRBJ1-2	-	-	TGTGCCAGCAGTGACTCGAGTACCTACACCTTC	CASSDSSTYTF
TRBV7-8	TRBJ2-3	once	TRBD2	TGTGCCAGCAGCCCCTGGACTAGCGATGTCACAGATACGCAGTATTTT	CASSPWTSDVTDTQYF
TRBV6-5	TRBJ2-1	-	TRBD2	TGTGCCAGCAGTTCGACTAGCGACTCCTACAATGAGCAGTTCTTC	CASSSTSDSYNEQFF
TRBV5-6	TRBJ2-2	-	-	TGTGCCAGCAGCTTGGTCCCTGACACCGGGGAGCTGTTTTTT	CASSLVPDTGELFF
TRBV19	TRBJ2-2	-	-	TGTGCCAGGTCAACAGGGCCCCCCGGGTCTTTACCGAACACCGGGGAGCTGTTTTTT	CARSTGPPGSLPNTGELFF
TRBV6-6	TRBJ2-7	-	-	TGTGCCAGCAAGGGGGGGGTCTCCTACGAGCAGTACTTC	CASKGGVSYEQYF
TRBV7-8	TRBJ1-2	-	TRBD1	TGTGCCAGCAGCTTAGCGGGACAGGGGGACTATGGCTACACCTTC	CASSLAGQGDYGYTF
TRBV6-5	TRBJ1-5	-	TRBD1	TGTGCCAGCAGTTCCGACAGGGAGACCCAGCATTTT	CASSSDRETQHF
TRBV7-2	TRBJ2-5	once	TRBD2	TGTGCCAGCAGCTCGTCTAGCGGCCGAGAGACCCAGTACTTC	CASSSSSGRETQYF
TRBV7-9	TRBJ2-3	-	TRBD2	TGTGCCAGCAGCCGCAGGTCGGCGGGAGAAGCAGATACGCAGTATTTT	CASSRRSAGEADTQYF
TRBV1	TRBJ1-2	-	-	TGCACCAGCAGCCCAGGGACAGCACACTTACTTAACTATGGCTACACCTTC	CTSSPGTAHLLNYGYTF